This TCR beta chain was documented in a study of CD4 and CD8 cells across lung adenocarcinoma regions. This clonotype was observed many times. The CDR3 is 14 residues long. CDR1 and CDR2 from the germline V gene are MNHNS and SASEGT. Trimming took 1 base from V and 10 from J, leaving 16 bases between them. The patients had localized lung adenocarcinoma, a non-small cell subtype. TCRdb redid the calling of the PCR reads with MiXCR, one entry per CDR3 protein. The sample lists some 27,000 distinct CDR3 sequences; 53% were seen once. The rearrangement uses TRBV6-1 and TRBJ1-2, with TRBD1 as a possible D gene (5 bases). The sequence came from a male donor with lung adenocarcinoma. The CD4 and CD8 labels of this study may be unreliable. The sequenced sample consisted of CD8+ T cells from the center of a lung tumor. The CDR3 nucleotides are TGTGCCAGCAGTGAAGATTGGCAGGGCCCCTTCTACACCTTC. Translated: CASSEDWQGPFYTF.